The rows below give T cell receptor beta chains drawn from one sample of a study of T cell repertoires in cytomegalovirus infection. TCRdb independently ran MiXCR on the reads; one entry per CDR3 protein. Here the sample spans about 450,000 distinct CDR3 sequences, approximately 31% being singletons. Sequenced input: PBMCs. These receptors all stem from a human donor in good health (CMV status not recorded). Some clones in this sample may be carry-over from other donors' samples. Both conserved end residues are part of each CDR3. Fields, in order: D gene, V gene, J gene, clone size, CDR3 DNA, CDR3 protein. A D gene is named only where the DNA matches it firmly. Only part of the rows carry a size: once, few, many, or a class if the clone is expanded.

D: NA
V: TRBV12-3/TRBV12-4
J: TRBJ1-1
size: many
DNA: TGTGCCAGCAGTTTAGGGCGGGTCACTGAAGCTTTCTTT
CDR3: CASSLGRVTEAFF

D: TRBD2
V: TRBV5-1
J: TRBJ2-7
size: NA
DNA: TGCGCCAGCAGCGTGGATGGCCCGGGAGGATCCTACGAGCAGTACTTC
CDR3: CASSVDGPGGSYEQYF

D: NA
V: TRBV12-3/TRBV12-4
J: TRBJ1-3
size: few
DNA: TGTGCCAGCAGCTCGGACAGTGGGCGGACGGACACCATATATTTT
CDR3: CASSSDSGRTDTIYF

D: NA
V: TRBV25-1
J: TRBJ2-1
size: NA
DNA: TGTGCCAGCAGTGAACGGGCAGAGCAGTTCTTC
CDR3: CASSERAEQFF

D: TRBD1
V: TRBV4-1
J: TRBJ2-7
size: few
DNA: TGCGCCAGCAGCCAAGTGCAATTAACAGGGGACGAGCAGTACTTC
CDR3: CASSQVQLTGDEQYF

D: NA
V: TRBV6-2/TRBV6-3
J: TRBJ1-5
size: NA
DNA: TGTGCCAGCAGCCGACCCGCCGGGGGGCGAAGCAATCAGCCCCAGCATTTT
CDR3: CASSRPAGGRSNQPQHF

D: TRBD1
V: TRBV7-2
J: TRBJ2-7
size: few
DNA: TGTGCCAGCAGCTCGTACAGGGGCCCGCAGGAGCAGTACTTC
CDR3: CASSSYRGPQEQYF

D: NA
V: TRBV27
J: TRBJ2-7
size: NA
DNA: TGTGGGACGGCTAACTCCTACGAGCAGTACTTC
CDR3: CGTANSYEQYF

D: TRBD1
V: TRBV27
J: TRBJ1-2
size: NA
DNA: TGTGCCAGCAGTAAAACGGGACAGACAAACTATGGCTACACCTTC
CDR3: CASSKTGQTNYGYTF

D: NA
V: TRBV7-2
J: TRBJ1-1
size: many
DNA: TGTGCCAGCAGCTCACGACAGGACCCCATGCTGAACACTGAAGCTTTCTTT
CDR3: CASSSRQDPMLNTEAFF

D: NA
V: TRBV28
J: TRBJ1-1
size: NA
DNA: TGTGCCAGCGGGGGACGTAGTGAAGCTTTCTTT
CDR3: CASGGRSEAFF

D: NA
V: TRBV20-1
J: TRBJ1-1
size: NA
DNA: TGCAGTGCTCCAAATCCCCGTAAAGCAACCACTGAAGCTTTCTTT
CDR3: CSAPNPRKATTEAFF

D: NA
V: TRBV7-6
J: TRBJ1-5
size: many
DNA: TGTGCCAGCAGTCTGGGAGGGGGTAGTGGCAATCAGCCCCAGCATTTT
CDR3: CASSLGGGSGNQPQHF

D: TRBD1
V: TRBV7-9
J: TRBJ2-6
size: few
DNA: TGTGCCAGCAGCTTAGTCCCCGGGACAGGGGGTTCGGGGGCCAACGTCCTGACTTTC
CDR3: CASSLVPGTGGSGANVLTF

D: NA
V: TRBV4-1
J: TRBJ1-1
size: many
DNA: TGCGCCAGCAGCCCTGGCCCGGCAGGTGGGAACACTGAAGCTTTCTTT
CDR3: CASSPGPAGGNTEAFF

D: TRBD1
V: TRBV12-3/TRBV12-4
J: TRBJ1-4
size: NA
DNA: TGTGCCAGCAGTTGGGGGGACAGACCTAATGAAAAACTGTTTTTT
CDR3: CASSWGDRPNEKLFF

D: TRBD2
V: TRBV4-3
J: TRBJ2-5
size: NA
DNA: TGCGCCAGCAGCCAGGTTAGCGGGGGAGAGACCCAGTACTTC
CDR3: CASSQVSGGETQYF

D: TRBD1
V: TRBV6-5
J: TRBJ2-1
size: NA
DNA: TGTGCCAGCAGTTACGGACAGGGGCCCTACAATGGGCAGTTCTTC
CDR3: CASSYGQGPYNGQFF

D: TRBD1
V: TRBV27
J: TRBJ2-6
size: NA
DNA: TGTGCCAGCAGTCCGCGGACAGGGACCCCCCGCTCTGGGGCCAACGTCCTGACTTTC
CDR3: CASSPRTGTPRSGANVLTF

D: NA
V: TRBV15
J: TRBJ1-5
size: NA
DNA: TGTGCCACCAGCAAGAGGGTGTACGATCAGCCCCAGCATTTT
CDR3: CATSKRVYDQPQHF

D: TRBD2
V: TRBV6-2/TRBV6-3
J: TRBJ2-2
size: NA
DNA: TGTGCCAGCAGTTACCAGCGGGGGGCGACCGGGGAGCTGTTTTTT
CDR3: CASSYQRGATGELFF

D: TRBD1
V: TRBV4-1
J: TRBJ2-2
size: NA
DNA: TGCGCCAGCAGCCAGGGGTCCCATAGGAAGTACAGGGGGCTCGGGGAGCTGTTTTTT
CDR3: CASSQGSHRKYRGLGELFF

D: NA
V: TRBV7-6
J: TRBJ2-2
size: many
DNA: TGTGCCAGCAGCTTAGCGTCGGGGACCGGGGAGCTGTTTTTT
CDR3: CASSLASGTGELFF

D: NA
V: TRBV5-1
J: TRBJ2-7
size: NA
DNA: TGCGCCAGCAGCTTGGATTCCGGGACGCTATCCTACGAGCAGTACTTC
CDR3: CASSLDSGTLSYEQYF

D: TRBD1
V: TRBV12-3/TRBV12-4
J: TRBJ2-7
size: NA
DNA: TGTGCCAGCAGACAGGGGGCGACCTACGAGCAGTACTTC
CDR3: CASRQGATYEQYF

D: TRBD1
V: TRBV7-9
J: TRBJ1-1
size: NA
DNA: TGTGCCAGCAGCCACCTACAGGGGGCGCGAACTGAAGCTTTCTTT
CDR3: CASSHLQGARTEAFF

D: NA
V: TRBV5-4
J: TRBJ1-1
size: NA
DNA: TGTGCCAGCAGCTTGAACAGGGAAGCTTTCTTT
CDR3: CASSLNREAFF

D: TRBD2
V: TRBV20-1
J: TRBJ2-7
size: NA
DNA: TGCAGTGCTAGAAGCCCCATTCGGCGGGGGGCCTTAGACCTCTACGAGCAGTACTTC
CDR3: CSARSPIRRGALDLYEQYF

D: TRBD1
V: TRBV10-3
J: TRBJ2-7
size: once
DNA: TGTGCCATCAGTGAGAGGACAGGCTTCTACGAGCAGTACTTC
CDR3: CAISERTGFYEQYF

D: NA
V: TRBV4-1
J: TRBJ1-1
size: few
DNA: TGCGCCAGCAGCCGGCCCCTAGGTGCGGGGAGCACTGAAGCTTTCTTT
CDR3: CASSRPLGAGSTEAFF

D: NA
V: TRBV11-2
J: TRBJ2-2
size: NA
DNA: TGTGCCAGCAGCTTAGTCGGCCTAAACACCGGGGAGCTGTTTTTT
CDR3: CASSLVGLNTGELFF

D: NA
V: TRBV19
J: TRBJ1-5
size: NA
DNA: TGTGCCAGTCGGTGGAGGGAAAGCAATCAGCCCCAGCATTTT
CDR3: CASRWRESNQPQHF

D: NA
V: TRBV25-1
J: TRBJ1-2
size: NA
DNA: TGTGCCAGCAGCGATGAGGAGAGCGGGAGGAGGATGGGGTTCTATGGCTACACCTTC
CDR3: CASSDEESGRRMGFYGYTF

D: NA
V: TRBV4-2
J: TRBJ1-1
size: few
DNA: TGTGCCAGCAGCCAAGCGCAGGAATATACTGAAGCTTTCTTT
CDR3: CASSQAQEYTEAFF

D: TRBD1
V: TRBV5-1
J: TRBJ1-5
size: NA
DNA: TGCGCCAGCAGACCAGGGACAGGCGGAGGTCAGCCCCAGCCTTTT
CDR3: CASRPGTGGGQPQPF

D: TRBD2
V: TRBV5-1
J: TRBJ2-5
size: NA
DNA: TGCGCCAGCAGCTACGGGGGGACTACCACTGAAGAGACCCAGTACTTC
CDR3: CASSYGGTTTEETQYF

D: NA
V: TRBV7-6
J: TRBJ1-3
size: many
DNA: TGTGCCAGCAGCTTAGCGCCGACGATCCTACCTTCCTCTGGAAACACCATATATTTT
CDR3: CASSLAPTILPSSGNTIYF

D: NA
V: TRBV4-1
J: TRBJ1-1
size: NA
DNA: TGCGCCAGCAGCCAAGATGTTTCTAACACTGAAGCTTTCTTT
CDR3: CASSQDVSNTEAFF

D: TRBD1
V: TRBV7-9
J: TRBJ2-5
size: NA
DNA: TGTGCCAGCAGCTTAGGTCCCGACAGGGGAGAGACCCAGTACTTC
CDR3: CASSLGPDRGETQYF

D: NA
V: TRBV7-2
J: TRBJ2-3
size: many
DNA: TGTGCCAGCAGCTTAAGCTCGGATACGCAGTATTTT
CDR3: CASSLSSDTQYF

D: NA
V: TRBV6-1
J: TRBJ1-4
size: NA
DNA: TGTGCCAGCAGTGACAGGGCCCTTGCAACTAATGAAAAACTGTTTTTT
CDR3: CASSDRALATNEKLFF

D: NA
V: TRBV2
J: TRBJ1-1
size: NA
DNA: TGTGCCAGCAGTGAACGTGGGGGGCTCCTTGAGGACACTGAAGCTTTCTTT
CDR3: CASSERGGLLEDTEAFF

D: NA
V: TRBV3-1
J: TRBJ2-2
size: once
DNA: TGTGCCAGCAGCCCAACTAAAAGCAATTTTAGGCCAGGGGAGCTGTTTTTT
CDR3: CASSPTKSNFRPGELFF

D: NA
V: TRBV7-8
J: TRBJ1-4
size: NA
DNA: TGTGCCAGCAGCCCGACAGAAAATGAAAAACTGTTTTTT
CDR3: CASSPTENEKLFF

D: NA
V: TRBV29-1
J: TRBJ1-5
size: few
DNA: TGCAGCGTTGGGGCAGGCGAGAATCAGCCCCAGCATTTT
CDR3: CSVGAGENQPQHF

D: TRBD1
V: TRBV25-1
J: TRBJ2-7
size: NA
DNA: TGTGCCAGCAGTCTATTAGGACAGGCTCGCGACGAGCAGTACTTC
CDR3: CASSLLGQARDEQYF

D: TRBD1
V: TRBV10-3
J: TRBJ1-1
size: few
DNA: TGTGCCATCAGTGCTACACAGGGGGCGAACACTGAAGCTTTCTTT
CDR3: CAISATQGANTEAFF

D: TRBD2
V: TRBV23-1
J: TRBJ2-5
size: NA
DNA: TGCGCCAGCTTCAAAGCGGGGGAGAAAGAGACCCAGTACTTC
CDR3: CASFKAGEKETQYF

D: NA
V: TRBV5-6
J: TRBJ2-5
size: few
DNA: TGTGCCAGCAGCCTCCCTACACAGGGTCGAGAGACCCAGTACTTC
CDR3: CASSLPTQGRETQYF

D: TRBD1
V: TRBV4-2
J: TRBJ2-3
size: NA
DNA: TGTGCCAGCAGCCGTCAGGGGGACCTCACAGATACGCAGTATTTT
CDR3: CASSRQGDLTDTQYF

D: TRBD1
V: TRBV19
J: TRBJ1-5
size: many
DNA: TGTGCCAGTAGAACGACAGACAGGGTCAATCAGCCCCAGCATTTT
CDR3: CASRTTDRVNQPQHF

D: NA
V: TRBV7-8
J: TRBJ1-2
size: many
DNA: TGTGCCAGCAGCCCCGATGAAACAAACTATGGCTACACCTTC
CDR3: CASSPDETNYGYTF

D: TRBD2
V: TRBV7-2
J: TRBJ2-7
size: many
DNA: TGTGCCAGCAGCCCAGGCCCCGGGGGGGCATCCTACGAGCAGTACTTC
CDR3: CASSPGPGGASYEQYF

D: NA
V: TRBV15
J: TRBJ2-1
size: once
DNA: TGTGCCACCAGCAGAGAAGGATGGCAGTTCTTC
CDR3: CATSREGWQFF

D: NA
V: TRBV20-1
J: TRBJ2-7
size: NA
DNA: TGCAGTGCTAGAGGTTCGGGGAACATCGAGCAGTACTTC
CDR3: CSARGSGNIEQYF

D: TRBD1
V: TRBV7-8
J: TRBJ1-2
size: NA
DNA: TGTGCCAGCAGCCCATCCGGGACAGTGCCCTATGGCTACACCTTC
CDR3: CASSPSGTVPYGYTF